This T cell receptor beta chain emerged from a study of response to subunit inactivated influenza vaccine. Per the germline V gene, CDR1 is DFQATT and CDR2 is SNEGSKA (reference sequence). V lost 0 bases to trimming and J lost 1 base, with 15 bases between them. This CDR3 is 16 amino acids long. TCRdb itself ran the RT-PCR reads through MiXCR, one entry per CDR3 protein. The sample lists roughly 570,000 distinct CDR3 sequences, around 15% occurring once. The rearrangement links TRBV20-1 to TRBJ1-1; D is perhaps TRBD1 (6 bases). This material consisted of PBMCs from blood, taken about 11 days after vaccination. This sequence originates from a man aged 50 to 59 who received an inactivated influenza vaccine. The CDR3 nucleotides read TGCAGTGCTAGAGATCCCATCCGGGACACGAACACTGAAGCTTTCTTT. As protein: CSARDPIRDTNTEAFF.